The next 26 T cell receptor beta chains were all read from a single sample in a study of CDR3 diversity in severe acne. TCRdb used MiXCR to reprocess the PCR reads, holding one entry per CDR3 protein. The sample has tens of thousands of distinct CDR3 sequences, 45% to 60% seen once. The sample was blood. The receptors were sampled from a male donor in good health, without acne.

The chain combines TRBV18 with TRBJ2-1; weak D call: TRBD2 (7 bases). The V end was cut by 5 bases, the J end by 9 bases, with 23 bases between. This CDR3 region has 16 residues. In germline, CDR1 is KGHSH, CDR2 LQKENI. The CDR3 coding sequence is TGTGCCAGCTCAACCACAGGGAGGGGGTCGAACACTGAGCAGTTCTTC. Amino acids: CASSTTGRGSNTEQFF. The variable domain in full, with the rest retrieved from reference TRBV18 and TRBJ2-1, is NAGVMQNPRHLVRRRGQEARLRCSPMKGHSHVYWYRQLPEEGLKFMVYLQKENIIDESGMPKERFSAEFPKEGPSILRIQQVVRGDSAAYFCASSTTGRGSNTEQFFGPGTRLTVL.

The chain links TRBV20-1 to TRBJ1-2, with D possibly TRBD1 on 5 matching bases. V was clipped by 3 bases and J by 5 bases, with 13 bases between them. Germline V lookup: CDR1 DFQATT, CDR2 SNEGSKA (reference sequence). CDR3 length: 13 residues. The CDR3: CSARATDRYGYTF. The CDR3 DNA reads TGCAGTGCTAGGGCGACAGATAGATATGGCTACACCTTC.

This clonotype was observed many times. J is TRBJ2-5 and V is TRBV29-1; possibly TRBD1 or TRBD2 for D (7 bases each). This CDR3 has 14 residues. Germline assignment: CDR1 SQVTM and CDR2 ANQGSEA. The V and J ends lost 7 bases and 1 base respectively, with 16 bases between them. The CDR3 loop reads CSARDSGVQETQYF. The CDR3 bases are TGCAGCGCCAGGGACAGCGGGGTCCAAGAGACCCAGTACTTC.

The chain employs TRBV7-2 and TRBJ2-7; D perhaps matches TRBD2 (6 bases). Trimming shortened V by 5 bases and J by 4 bases, and 12 bases separated the two germline ends. The CDR3 loop spans 13 amino acids. Looked up from germline, CDR1 is SGHTA and CDR2 is FQGNSA. The CDR3 region is CASSRGVLYEQYF. CDR3 bases: TGTGCCAGCAGCCGCGGGGTGCTTTACGAGCAGTACTTC.

Ten or more counts support this clonotype. V is TRBV9 and J is TRBJ2-2; 10 nucleotides agree with TRBD2. V trimming: 2 bases; J trimming: 7 bases; junction bases outside the gene matches: 14. Germline CDR1 SGDLS, CDR2 YYNGEE. CDR3 length equals 18 residues. DNA of the CDR3: TGTGCCAGCAGCGTTGCTAGCGGGAGTTTCGGGGGGTTCGGGGAGCTGTTTTTT. Its translation is CASSVASGSFGGFGELFF.

J is TRBJ2-5 and V is TRBV24-1; the match to TRBD2 covers 8 bases. The CDR3 totals 15 residues. CDR1 and CDR2 (germline): KGHDR, SFDVKD. The trim removed 11 bases at V and 2 bases at J, leaving 12 bases unmatched. CDR3 sequence: CAIGGGGPLQETQYF. The CDR3 coding sequence is TGTGCCATCGGGGGGGGGGGGCCCCTTCAAGAGACCCAGTACTTC.

The V call is TRBV7-6, the J call TRBJ2-3, with D perhaps matching TRBD1 (6 bases). The germline V gene has CDR1 SGHVS and CDR2 FNYEAQ. The CDR3 extends over 17 amino acids. V shed 4 bases and J shed 2 bases, with 19 bases lying between them. The CDR3 nucleotides are TGTGCCAGCAGCTCGTTACCAGGGACACAAGTCACAGATACGCAGTATTTT. Its translation: CASSSLPGTQVTDTQYF.

The chain is built from TRBV5-1 and TRBJ2-2; D is unclear. Trimming removed 0 bases from V and 4 bases from J, with 10 bases in between. The CDR3 has 15 residues. Germline CDR1 is SGHRS and CDR2 is YFSETQ. Here the CDR3 reads CASSLEGQLTGELFF. As DNA, the CDR3 is TGCGCCAGCAGCTTGGAGGGCCAGCTCACCGGGGAGCTGTTTTTT.

The rearrangement joins TRBV25-1 to TRBJ2-2, with D unclear. CDR1 is MGHDK and CDR2 is SYGVNS in the germline V gene. The CDR3 totals 14 residues. V lost 6 bases and J 1 base, leaving 9 bases between the germline ends. CDR3 in DNA: TGTGCCAGCAGGGCCCCAAGGAACACCGGGGAGCTGTTTTTT. Amino acid sequence: CASRAPRNTGELFF.

The V and J genes are TRBV28 and TRBJ2-5, with 7 bases matching TRBD2. The CDR3 sequence is 16 residues long. The V segment lost 0 bases and the J segment 4 bases; nucleotides outside the gene matches: 8. Germline lookup yields CDR1 MDHEN and CDR2 SYDVKM. The CDR3 spells CASSLWRGGVGETQYF. In DNA, the CDR3 is TGTGCCAGCAGTTTATGGCGTGGGGGGGTTGGAGAGACCCAGTACTTC.

The chain employs TRBV2 and TRBJ2-3; 9 positions agree with TRBD2. The CDR3 covers 15 residues. Trimming removed 7 bases from V and 2 bases from J; junction bases left unmatched: 7. CDR1 is SNHLY, CDR2 FYNNEI, per germline. CDR3 in amino acids: CASTLAGLPTDTQYF. The CDR3 DNA follows: TGTGCCAGCACCCTAGCGGGACTACCCACAGATACGCAGTATTTT.

This chain connects TRBV20-1 to TRBJ2-1, with 8 bases that match TRBD2. In germline, CDR1 is DFQATT, CDR2 SNEGSKA (reference sequence). The V segment lost 6 bases and the J segment 8 bases; nucleotides outside the gene matches: 9. CDR3 length equals 13 residues. CDR3: CSATPGGWDEQFF. CDR3 bases: TGCAGTGCGACGCCGGGAGGGTGGGATGAGCAGTTCTTC.

The rearrangement links TRBV6-1 to TRBJ1-6; D is uncertain. CDR1 is MNHNS, CDR2 SASEGT, per germline. V was shortened by 5 bases and J by 1 base, with 6 bases between the two germline ends. This CDR3 spans 14 amino acids. For the CDR3, the DNA is TGTGCCAGCAGTCGGCAGTCCTATAATTCACCCCTCCACTTT. It encodes CASSRQSYNSPLHF.

This clonotype came up many times. This sequence joins TRBV12-3 or TRBV12-4 and TRBJ2-3; D is uncertain. The CDR3 spans 14 residues. Deletions cut 1 base from V and 2 bases from J, with 7 bases between. This CDR3 reads CASSLVQSTDTQYF. In nucleotides, the CDR3 is TGTGCCAGCAGTTTAGTCCAATCCACAGATACGCAGTATTTT.

The chain joins TRBV6-1 to TRBJ1-1; 7 nucleotides agree with TRBD1. CDR1 MNHNS and CDR2 SASEGT come from the germline V gene. The CDR3 has 16 residues. After removal of 3 bases from V and 1 base from J, the junction contained 8 bases not matched to a gene. This CDR3 reads CASSEVPGQKNTEAFF. The CDR3, as DNA: TGTGCCAGCAGTGAGGTCCCGGGACAGAAGAACACTGAAGCTTTCTTT.

On this clonotype: The DNA is omitted, as the CDR3 cannot be located on it reliably, and the CDR3 follows TCRdb's listing. V is TRBV7-9 and J is TRBJ1-2; the D segment call TRBD1 is taken from the table without a DNA check. The CDR3 totals 24 residues, both ends included. Germline-derived CDR1 and CDR2 are SEHNR and FQNEAQ (reference sequence). Here the CDR3 reads CASTPGQGSTEQYFGPGTAYGYTF.

This clonotype was seen at least ten times. Here the CDR3 DNA reads TGTGCCAGCAGCCAAGGTGCAGGGGGTAATGAAAAACTGTTTTTT. This encodes CASSQGAGGNEKLFF. J is TRBJ1-4 and V is TRBV11-3, with 7 positions matching TRBD1. CDR1 and CDR2 from the germline V gene are SGHNT and YENEEA. This CDR3 spans 15 amino acids. V lost 5 bases and J lost 4; bases outside the gene matches: 7.

The chain joins TRBV15 to TRBJ2-7; D ambiguous. V gave up 1 base and J gave up 1 base, with 8 bases separating them. CDR1 and CDR2 from the germline V gene are LNHNV and YYDKDF (reference sequence). The CDR3 has 14 residues. DNA of the CDR3: TGTGCCACCAGCAGAGTCGCTCAATCCTACGAGCAGTACTTC. It codes for CATSRVAQSYEQYF.

This clonotype was found many times. This rearrangement joins TRBV20-1 to TRBJ1-5, with D possibly TRBD1 on 6 matching bases. Germline V gene data show CDR1 as DFQATT and CDR2 as SNEGSKA (reference sequence). Trimming took 3 bases from V and 4 from J, leaving 13 bases between them. The length of the CDR3 is 14 residues. The CDR3 sequence: CSARWQGLNQPQHF. For the CDR3, the DNA is TGCAGTGCTAGGTGGCAGGGGCTTAATCAGCCCCAGCATTTT.

The rearrangement links TRBV12-3 or TRBV12-4 to TRBJ1-1; no definite D call. CDR3 length equals 13 residues. The V gene lost 6 bases and the J gene lost 0 bases, with 8 bases spanning the gap. The CDR3 sequence is CASSPRMNTEAFF. CDR3 bases: TGTGCCAGCAGCCCCCGTATGAACACTGAAGCTTTCTTT.

This clonotype occurred many times. The chain is built from TRBV7-9 and TRBJ1-1, with a tentative D call TRBD1 (5 bases). V lost 3 bases to trimming and J lost 0 bases, with 8 bases between them. Germline CDR1 SEHNR, CDR2 FQNEAQ (reference sequence). This CDR3 spans 14 amino acids. The CDR3 DNA reads TGTGCCAGCAGCTTCGGCAGGGTGAACACTGAAGCTTTCTTT. Its translation is CASSFGRVNTEAFF.

The chain carries TRBV19 and TRBJ2-7; TRBD1 aligns across 7 bases. The length of the CDR3 is 16 residues. With V trimmed by 3 bases and J by 1 base, 9 bases remained unmatched. Germline V gene data show CDR1 as LNHDA and CDR2 as SQIVND (reference sequence). CDR3 nucleotide sequence: TGTGCCAGTAGTATCGGGACAGCAAACCCATCCTACGAGCAGTACTTC. Its protein is CASSIGTANPSYEQYF.

This clonotype was detected only once. In this CDR3 the conserved last residue, phenylalanine or tryptophan, is missing, so a read error is likely. The DNA is left out, because the CDR3 cannot be placed on it with certainty; the CDR3 is given as TCRdb lists it. The chain joins TRBV19 to TRBJ1-4; the D call in the table, TRBD1, was not verified against the DNA. Germline V gives CDR1 LNHDA, CDR2 SQIVND (reference sequence). The CDR3 is 23 amino acids long, termini counted. The CDR3: CASSSTRTGGANYGYTFGSGGTT.

The gene calls are TRBV25-1 and TRBJ1-2; D unclear. The CDR3 has 14 amino acids. The V and J ends lost 9 bases and 4 bases respectively, with 18 bases between them. In germline, CDR1 is MGHDK, CDR2 SYGVNS. The DNA for the CDR3 is TGTGCCAGTAGTACCGCCAGGAGCCTCTATGGCTACACCTTC. It translates to CASSTARSLYGYTF.

This clonotype was seen many times. CDR3 sequence (DNA): TGCGCCAGCAGCTTGGAGGGGCTTCAGCCCCAGCATTTT. This translates into CASSLEGLQPQHF. The J gene is TRBJ1-5, the V gene TRBV5-1; D perhaps matches TRBD1 (5 bases). V lost 0 bases and J lost 6, with 7 bases in between. This CDR3 region has 13 residues. Germline CDR1 reads SGHRS; CDR2 reads YFSETQ.

In this sample, this clonotype turned up many times. The chain joins TRBV25-1 to TRBJ2-7; D uncertain. Germline V gene lookup returns CDR1 MGHDK and CDR2 SYGVNS. Trimming removed 2 bases at V and 0 bases at J, with 8 bases between. The CDR3 runs to 14 residues. Here the CDR3 DNA reads TGTGCCAGCAGTGAAAGAGGCAGCTCCTACGAGCAGTACTTC. Protein product: CASSERGSSYEQYF.